This T cell receptor beta chain was obtained from a study of long-term antiretroviral therapy in people with HIV. Study conclusions and caveats: HIV repertoires showed narrower CDR3 length ranges than controls.

With 4 bases removed from V and 3 bases from J, the gap between germline ends came to 12 bases. This CDR3 is built from 15 residues. Germline V CDR1 and CDR2: SNHLY, FYNNEI. This was the immunoSEQ v3.0 assay at survey level. About 40,000-55,000 T-cell genomes per sample were the sequencing target. Profiled with immunoSEQ multiplex PCR; TCRdb holds only in-frame clones, not every one. Of some 23,000 clones detected, around 76% appear once; the ten largest clones hold about 5.3%. The study used samples holding roughly 1-10 million cryopreserved PBMC before DNA extraction. Regarding this clone: Its antigen is not identified.

The chain links TRBV2 to TRBJ1-4, with D possibly TRBD1 on 5 matching bases. Sequences were derived from unsorted PBMCs, sampled 0.5 years after starting antiretroviral therapy. This TCR derives from a woman between 40 and 55 years old with HIV. The CDR3 loop is CASSGTSAANEKLFF. In DNA, the CDR3 is TGTGCCAGCAGTGGGACAAGCGCAGCTAATGAAAAACTGTTTTTT.